These T cell receptor beta chains were read from a single sample in a study of glioma-infiltrating T cells after dendritic cell vaccination. The assay was immunoSEQ multiplex PCR, and TCRdb's table has in-frame clones only and misses some. The sample yields around 96,000 clones, about 80% seen once. The specimen comprised blood, sampled before dendritic cell vaccination. These receptors all come from a human donor with glioblastoma. Each CDR3 is given with its conserved first and last residue. The order of the fields is J gene, clone size, CDR3 length, D gene, V gene, CDR3 protein, CDR3 DNA. D genes are given only for firm matches. For some rows the clone size is stated as once, few or many, or as a class when expanded; others skip it.

J: TRBJ1-5; size: .; length: 14; D: TRBD1; V: TRBV29-1; CDR3: CSAGTGEPNQPQHF; DNA: TGCAGCGCAGGGACAGGGGAACCGAATCAGCCCCAGCATTTT
J: TRBJ2-1; size: .; length: 14; D: TRBD2; V: TRBV4-1; CDR3: CASRGSGSRNEQFF; DNA: TGCGCCAGCAGGGGTAGCGGGAGTAGGAATGAGCAGTTCTTC
J: TRBJ2-3; size: once; length: 16; D: .; V: TRBV9; CDR3: CASSPQLARGTDTQYF; DNA: TGTGCCAGCAGCCCACAACTAGCCAGGGGCACAGATACGCAGTATTTT
J: TRBJ2-2; size: .; length: 16; D: TRBD1; V: TRBV5-1; CDR3: CASSRGTGGLAGELFF; DNA: TGCGCCAGCAGCCGGGGGACAGGGGGCTTAGCCGGGGAGCTGTTTTTT
J: TRBJ1-1; size: few; length: 13; D: .; V: TRBV6-1; CDR3: CASSEVMNTEAFF; DNA: TGTGCCAGCAGTGAAGTAATGAACACTGAAGCTTTCTTT
J: TRBJ2-7; size: .; length: 14; D: TRBD2; V: TRBV6-6; CDR3: CASSRRDYDYEQYF; DNA: TGTGCCAGCAGTAGGCGGGACTACGATTACGAGCAGTACTTC
J: TRBJ2-3; size: .; length: 15; D: TRBD2; V: TRBV11-3; CDR3: CASSLGTSASDTQYF; DNA: TGTGCCAGCAGCTTAGGAACTAGCGCATCGGATACGCAGTATTTT
J: TRBJ1-1; size: .; length: 14; D: TRBD1; V: TRBV6-5; CDR3: CASRVGQTNTEAFF; DNA: TGTGCCAGCAGGGTGGGACAGACGAACACTGAAGCTTTCTTT
J: TRBJ2-1; size: .; length: 15; D: TRBD2; V: TRBV5-1; CDR3: CASTTVAGGDNEQFF; DNA: TGCGCCAGCACCACGGTGGCGGGAGGGGACAATGAGCAGTTCTTC
J: TRBJ1-5; size: .; length: 16; D: TRBD1; V: TRBV2; CDR3: CASRFRAGGTNQPQHF; DNA: TGTGCCAGCAGATTCCGGGCAGGGGGCACCAATCAGCCCCAGCATTTT
J: TRBJ1-4; size: .; length: 15; D: .; V: TRBV19; CDR3: CASSTQFGAPEKLFF; DNA: TGTGCCAGTAGTACCCAGTTTGGGGCGCCTGAAAAACTGTTTTTT
J: TRBJ2-7; size: .; length: 16; D: .; V: TRBV19; CDR3: CASSIGARQTNYEQYF; DNA: TGTGCCAGTAGTATAGGTGCTCGACAGACGAACTACGAGCAGTACTTC
J: TRBJ2-7; size: few; length: 15; D: .; V: TRBV7-2; CDR3: CASSLGVGASYEQYF; DNA: TGTGCCAGCAGCTTAGGGGTGGGAGCCTCCTACGAGCAGTACTTC
J: TRBJ2-6; size: .; length: 16; D: TRBD2; V: TRBV30; CDR3: CAWTGSGSSGANVLTF; DNA: TGTGCCTGGACGGGGAGCGGGAGCTCTGGGGCCAACGTCCTGACTTTC
J: TRBJ2-3; size: .; length: 15; D: TRBD2; V: TRBV18; CDR3: CASSPPSGHTDTQYF; DNA: TGTGCCAGCTCACCTCCTAGCGGGCACACAGATACGCAGTATTTT
J: TRBJ1-2; size: .; length: 12; D: TRBD1; V: TRBV29-1; CDR3: CSVARTGDGYTF; DNA: TGCAGCGTTGCGCGGACAGGGGATGGCTACACCTTC
J: TRBJ2-7; size: .; length: 16; D: TRBD1; V: TRBV15; CDR3: CATSREATGQGYEQYF; DNA: TGTGCCACCAGCAGAGAGGCTACGGGACAGGGTTACGAGCAGTACTTC
J: TRBJ2-5; size: .; length: 12; D: .; V: TRBV2; CDR3: CASRQDQETQYF; DNA: TGTGCCAGCAGGCAGGACCAAGAGACCCAGTACTTC
J: TRBJ2-1; size: .; length: 15; D: .; V: TRBV7-3; CDR3: CASSQGDSPYNEQFF; DNA: TGTGCCAGCAGCCAGGGGGACTCACCATACAATGAGCAGTTCTTC
J: TRBJ1-1; size: .; length: 13; D: .; V: TRBV29-1; CDR3: CSGRQDPGPEAFF; DNA: TGCAGCGGACGACAGGACCCAGGGCCTGAAGCTTTCTTT
J: TRBJ1-2; size: .; length: 13; D: TRBD1; V: TRBV2; CDR3: CASRGTVSYGYTF; DNA: TGTGCCAGCAGAGGGACAGTCAGCTATGGCTACACCTTC
J: TRBJ2-1; size: .; length: 16; D: TRBD2; V: TRBV15; CDR3: CATSRRVSGGNDEQFF; DNA: TGTGCCACCAGCAGGCGGGTGAGCGGGGGTAACGATGAGCAGTTCTTC
J: TRBJ2-5; size: .; length: 14; D: TRBD2; V: TRBV11-1; CDR3: CASSWLAGGETQYF; DNA: TGTGCCAGCAGCTGGCTAGCGGGAGGGGAGACCCAGTACTTC
J: TRBJ1-4; size: .; length: 15; D: .; V: TRBV19; CDR3: CASSIVRGRGEKLFF; DNA: TGTGCCAGTAGTATTGTCCGGGGGAGAGGCGAAAAACTGTTTTTT
J: TRBJ2-1; size: .; length: 16; D: .; V: TRBV29-1; CDR3: CSAGGQDRNSYNEQFF; DNA: TGCAGCGCTGGGGGCCAGGACAGAAACTCCTACAATGAGCAGTTCTTC
J: TRBJ1-5; size: few; length: 15; D: .; V: TRBV6-5; CDR3: CASSPFGPGNQPQHF; DNA: TGTGCCAGCAGTCCCTTCGGACCAGGGAATCAGCCCCAGCATTTT
J: TRBJ2-5; size: once; length: 15; D: TRBD2; V: TRBV6-5; CDR3: CASRSGTSILETQYF; DNA: TGTGCCAGCAGGTCCGGGACTAGTATTCTGGAGACCCAGTACTTC
J: TRBJ2-1; size: .; length: 15; D: .; V: TRBV4-2; CDR3: CASSQAAGAYNEQFF; DNA: TGTGCCAGCAGCCAAGCGGCAGGTGCTTACAATGAGCAGTTCTTC
J: TRBJ2-7; size: .; length: 17; D: TRBD1; V: TRBV5-1; CDR3: CASSVERGRKRAYEQYF; DNA: TGCGCCAGCAGCGTGGAGAGGGGGCGCAAAAGGGCCTACGAGCAGTACTTC
J: TRBJ2-5; size: once; length: 11; D: .; V: TRBV6-5; CDR3: CASTKLETQYF; DNA: TGTGCCAGCACCAAATTAGAGACCCAGTACTTC
J: TRBJ2-1; size: once; length: 14; D: .; V: TRBV30; CDR3: CALDSRFPYNEQFF; DNA: TGTGCCCTGGACTCGAGATTCCCATACAATGAGCAGTTCTTC
J: TRBJ2-4; size: few; length: 13; D: TRBD1; V: TRBV7-3; CDR3: CASSPRQGAFQYF; DNA: TGTGCCAGCAGCCCCCGCCAGGGGGCGTTTCAGTACTTC
J: TRBJ2-3; size: .; length: 16; D: .; V: TRBV5-1; CDR3: CASSFGGWGGTDTQYF; DNA: TGCGCCAGCAGCTTTGGGGGCTGGGGGGGGACAGATACGCAGTATTTT
J: TRBJ1-6; size: .; length: 13; D: .; V: TRBV6-5; CDR3: CASRTNGNSPLHF; DNA: TGTGCCAGCAGAACAAACGGGAATTCACCCCTCCACTTT
J: TRBJ2-7; size: few; length: 15; D: TRBD1; V: TRBV19; CDR3: CASRRQGEGTYEQYF; DNA: TGTGCCAGTAGGCGACAGGGGGAAGGGACCTACGAGCAGTACTTC
J: TRBJ2-3; size: .; length: 15; D: TRBD2; V: TRBV2; CDR3: CASSAGLAGTDTQYF; DNA: TGTGCCAGCAGTGCAGGACTAGCGGGCACAGATACGCAGTATTTT
J: TRBJ1-2; size: .; length: 13; D: .; V: TRBV18; CDR3: CASSPTDLYGYTF; DNA: TGTGCCAGCTCACCTACAGATCTTTATGGCTACACCTTC
J: TRBJ2-4; size: .; length: 17; D: TRBD1; V: TRBV4-1; CDR3: CASSQATGVGAKNIQYF; DNA: TGCGCCAGCAGCCAGGCCACAGGGGTTGGGGCCAAAAACATTCAGTACTTC
J: TRBJ2-7; size: .; length: 13; D: TRBD2; V: TRBV5-8; CDR3: CASSRLAGNEQYF; DNA: TGTGCCAGCAGCAGACTAGCGGGGAACGAGCAGTACTTC
J: TRBJ1-1; size: once; length: 15; D: .; V: TRBV4-1; CDR3: CASSQDPFRVTEAFF; DNA: TGCGCCAGCAGCCAAGATCCGTTCAGGGTCACTGAAGCTTTCTTT
J: TRBJ1-1; size: .; length: 14; D: .; V: TRBV30; CDR3: CAWSAAGENTEAFF; DNA: TGTGCCTGGAGTGCGGCAGGGGAGAACACTGAAGCTTTCTTT
J: TRBJ2-3; size: .; length: 14; D: .; V: TRBV5-1; CDR3: CASSFSSGTDTQYF; DNA: TGCGCCAGCAGCTTTTCTAGCGGCACAGATACGCAGTATTTT
J: TRBJ2-7; size: .; length: 13; D: TRBD1; V: TRBV5-1; CDR3: CASGRDRDYEQYF; DNA: TGCGCCAGCGGCAGGGACAGGGACTACGAGCAGTACTTC